This T cell receptor (beta chain) was sequenced in a study of OX40 agonist ivuxolimab in advanced cancers. On this clone itself: The antigen is undetermined.

Systemic immunosuppression or a history of autoimmune disease excluded patients. Sampling of blood occurred at baseline, cycle 4 day 1, and cycle 7 day 1. Method: immunoSEQ multiplex PCR; TCRdb's copy keeps in-frame clones and lacks some. The sample has around 80,000 clones; about 93% are singletons. Findings of the study overall: Specificity for antigen went undetermined in the expanded peripheral T cells. Mean expanded clone counts were higher in CD8+ than CD4+ T cells.

The starting material was CD4+ or CD8+ T cells sorted from blood, obtained in a trial of the OX40 agonist ivuxolimab. The TCR was taken from an adult with an advanced solid tumor such as melanoma, head and neck, liver or kidney cancer.

The CDR3 sequence is CASPNPLSPSTDTQYF. In DNA form, the CDR3 reads TGTGCCAGCCCCAACCCGCTTAGTCCTAGCACAGATACGCAGTATTTT. This chain connects TRBV7-2 to TRBJ2-3, with D unclear. The V gene lost 8 bases and the J gene lost 0 bases, with 18 bases spanning the gap. Germline CDR1 reads SGHTA; CDR2 reads FQGNSA. The CDR3 runs 16 residues.